The entry below gives a single T cell receptor (beta chain) sequence along with its context. Original processing notes: Amplification of reference gene primers was used by the study to estimate nucleated cell counts. The table came from immunoSEQ multiplex PCR; TCRdb's copy has only in-frame clones and leaves some out. That table is the source of V, J and clone size, and D and trimming were worked out from the DNA. In the table there are about 120,000 clones, 85% to 90% of which are singletons. Germline assignment: CDR1 MDHEN and CDR2 SYDVKM. The CDR3 loop spans 16 amino acids. Trimming took 4 bases from V and 2 from J, leaving 15 bases between them. This specimen comes from a study of blood T cell repertoires in COVID-19. Study in general: Some COVID-19 samples were acute and others convalescent; all came from the United States, Italy and Spain. The analysed material was cDNA or gDNA that came from T cells, B-cell-depleted T cells, or PBMCs.

The chain uses TRBV28 and TRBJ2-1; the D gene is possibly TRBD2 (5 bases). Sequenced sample: peripheral blood. The clonotype originates from a man aged 70 or older with active or convalescent COVID-19. The chain's CDR3 is CASSYHGNTAYNEQFF. DNA of the CDR3: TGTGCCAGCAGTTACCACGGGAATACGGCCTACAATGAGCAGTTCTTC.